The 23 T cell receptor beta chains reported below all come from one sample, sequenced in a study of cytomegalovirus exposure and HLA in healthy donors. A multiplex PCR was run with 60 Vbeta primers and 13 Jbeta primers. Only in-frame clones appear in the TCRdb table, and some are missing; sequencing was by immunoSEQ multiplex PCR. The repertoire consists of around 130,000 clones, with 80% occurring once and the leading ten covering 1%. What was sequenced was PBMCs. The receptors shown here come from a man between 40 and 49 years old in good health and CMV-seronegative.

The chain employs TRBV9 and TRBJ2-2; 13 bases map to TRBD2. Germline V gene sequence: CDR1 SGDLS, CDR2 YYNGEE. There are 20 residues in the CDR3. The trim removed 4 bases at V and 2 bases at J, leaving 14 bases unmatched. CDR3 protein: CASSRGTGGLAGVNTGELFF. The CDR3 DNA sequence: TGTGCCAGCAGCAGAGGGACAGGTGGACTAGCGGGAGTCAACACCGGGGAGCTGTTTTTT.

The gene calls are TRBV11-2 and TRBJ2-2, with 7 bases matching TRBD1. J was trimmed by 2 bases and V by 5 bases; bases with no gene match: 8. The CDR3 consists of 16 residues. Germline lookup yields CDR1 SGHAT and CDR2 FQNNGV. The CDR3 DNA is TGTGCCAGCAGCCCCTGGACAGGATTAAACACCGGGGAGCTGTTTTTT. Amino acids: CASSPWTGLNTGELFF.

J is TRBJ2-5 and V is TRBV25-1, with a tentative D call TRBD1 (6 bases). This CDR3 contains 15 residues. Germline V gene lookup returns CDR1 MGHDK and CDR2 SYGVNS. The germline V and J ends were trimmed by 8 bases and 4 bases, with 20 bases remaining between them. CDR3 coding DNA: TGTGCCAGCTCTAAACAGGGATCCTACATAGAGACCCAGTACTTC. It is translated as CASSKQGSYIETQYF. The full variable domain, rest sourced from reference TRBV25-1 and TRBJ2-5, is EADIYQTPRYLVIGTGKKITLECSQTMGHDKMYWYQQDPGMELHLIHYSYGVNSTEKGDLSSESTVSRIRTEHFPLTLESARPSHTSQYLCASSKQGSYIETQYFGPGTRLLVL.

The CDR3 DNA is TGTGCCAGCACCCTTTGGACTAGCGGTCCCGAGACCCAGTACTTC. It yields the protein CASTLWTSGPETQYF. V is TRBV7-2 and J is TRBJ2-5; TRBD2 matches at 10 bases. Germline V CDR1 and CDR2: SGHTA, FQGNSA. The length of the CDR3 is 15 residues. V lost 7 bases, J lost 5 bases, and 10 bases stayed unmatched.

This clone was observed a few times. V usage is TRBV2 and J usage is TRBJ1-1; D is unresolved. CDR3 length: 12 amino acids. Germline V gene sequence: CDR1 SNHLY, CDR2 FYNNEI. The V end was cut by 3 bases, the J end by 4 bases, with 6 bases between. The CDR3 coding sequence is TGTGCCAGCAGTGATTCGCGCACTGAAGCTTTCTTT. This translates into CASSDSRTEAFF.

The chain employs TRBV29-1 and TRBJ1-3, with TRBD1 identical over 8 bases. CDR3 length: 14 amino acids. With V trimmed by 1 base and J by 11 bases, 10 bases remained unmatched. Looked up from germline, CDR1 is SQVTM and CDR2 is ANQGSEA. The CDR3 reads CSVEVGQGASAIYF. The CDR3 DNA reads TGCAGCGTTGAAGTCGGGCAGGGGGCGAGTGCCATATATTTT.

The chain links TRBV19 to TRBJ1-1; a possible D gene is TRBD1 (5 bases). The V end lost 7 bases, the J end lost 1 base, and 16 bases lay between the germline ends. The CDR3 runs to 15 residues. Germline CDR1 LNHDA, CDR2 SQIVND (reference sequence). The CDR3 DNA sequence: TGTGCCAGTAAGGGATCTGGGGCCCCGAACACTGAAGCTTTCTTT. Translation gives CASKGSGAPNTEAFF. Complete variable domain (other parts from reference TRBV19 and TRBJ1-1): DGGITQSPKYLFRKEGQNVTLSCEQNLNHDAMYWYRQDPGQGLRLIYYSQIVNDFQKGDIAEGYSVSREKKESFPLTVTSAQKNPTAFYLCASKGSGAPNTEAFFGQGTRLTVV.

CDR3 DNA sequence: TGCGCCAGCAGCTTGGAAACAGGGCTGGGGCAGCCCCAGCATTTT. This codes for CASSLETGLGQPQHF. The chain has TRBV5-1 and TRBJ1-5; a possible D gene is TRBD1 (6 bases). Germline CDR1 and CDR2: SGHRS and YFSETQ. V was cut by 0 bases and J by 7 bases, with 14 bases left in between. This CDR3 contains 15 residues.

The J gene is TRBJ1-6, the V gene TRBV10-3, with 7 bases matching TRBD1. Trimming removed 5 bases from V and 9 bases from J; junction bases left unmatched: 7. The germline V gene encodes CDR1 ENHRY and CDR2 SYGVKD. This CDR3 is built from 14 residues. CDR3 amino acids: CAISTGTESSPLHF. The DNA of the CDR3 is TGTGCCATCAGTACCGGGACAGAGAGTTCACCCCTCCACTTT.

The rearrangement links TRBV28 to TRBJ2-7, with 7 bases aligning to TRBD2. The CDR3 spans 14 residues. The germline V gene encodes CDR1 MDHEN and CDR2 SYDVKM. With V trimmed by 5 bases and J by 4 bases, 8 bases remained unmatched. The CDR3: CASSTGEGVYEQYF. In DNA, the CDR3 is TGTGCCAGCAGTACCGGGGAGGGCGTATACGAGCAGTACTTC. Full variable domain (outside the CDR3, taken from reference TRBV28 and TRBJ2-7): DVKVTQSSRYLVKRTGEKVFLECVQDMDHENMFWYRQDPGLGLRLIYFSYDVKMKEKGDIPEGYSVSREKKERFSLILESASTNQTSMYLCASSTGEGVYEQYFGPGTRLTVT.

V usage is TRBV5-1 and J usage is TRBJ2-1; D might be TRBD1 (6 bases). The CDR3 has 16 residues. The V gene's germline CDR1 is SGHRS and CDR2 YFSETQ. Trimming shortened V by 4 bases and J by 9 bases, and 23 bases separated the two germline ends. CDR3 sequence (DNA): TGCGCCAGCAGCCTTACAGGGAATCAACCAAGGGTTGAGCAGTTCTTC. This sequence encodes CASSLTGNQPRVEQFF.

The sample holds one count of this clone. The rearrangement links TRBV18 to TRBJ2-1; the match to TRBD1 covers 8 bases. The CDR3 totals 15 residues. The trim removed 3 bases at V and 6 bases at J, leaving 7 bases unmatched. Per germline, CDR1 KGHSH and CDR2 LQKENI. The chain's CDR3 is CASSPFQGAANEQFF. The CDR3 DNA is TGTGCCAGCTCACCGTTCCAGGGGGCGGCCAATGAGCAGTTCTTC.

The genes are TRBV29-1 and TRBJ2-5; the match to TRBD2 covers 8 bases. CDR1 and CDR2 from the germline V gene are SQVTM and ANQGSEA. The CDR3 loop spans 16 amino acids. The J segment lost 1 base and the V segment lost 4 bases, leaving 11 bases of the junction unmatched. CDR3 coding DNA: TGCAGCGTTGCGGCGCTAGCGGGTTGGGGCCAAGAGACCCAGTACTTC. It codes for CSVAALAGWGQETQYF.

This clone is a singleton in its sample. The V gene is TRBV5-1, the J gene TRBJ2-7; the match to TRBD1 covers 11 bases. Germline V gene lookup returns CDR1 SGHRS and CDR2 YFSETQ. V was pared by 4 bases and J by 3 bases, with 9 bases of the junction left unmatched. This CDR3 region has 16 residues. The CDR3 DNA reads TGCGCCAGCAGCCGCCTGGGACAGGGGGAGGGCTACGAGCAGTACTTC. Translating it yields CASSRLGQGEGYEQYF.

This rearrangement joins TRBV19 to TRBJ2-4; D is perhaps TRBD2 (6 bases). Germline-derived CDR1 and CDR2 are LNHDA and SQIVND (reference sequence). V dropped 6 bases and J dropped 8 bases, with 11 bases sitting between them. The CDR3 is made up of 12 amino acids. The CDR3 sequence: CASSLRGDIQYF. CDR3 DNA: TGTGCCAGTAGCCTTCGCGGGGACATTCAGTACTTC.

This chain uses TRBV5-1 with TRBJ2-5, with TRBD2 matching 7 bases. V lost 6 bases and J lost 4; bases outside the gene matches: 3. The CDR3 contains 12 residues. Germline CDR1 reads SGHRS; CDR2 reads YFSETQ. In DNA, the CDR3 is TGCGCCAGCACGGGGGGTGGAGAGACCCAGTACTTC. Residues: CASTGGGETQYF.

This rearrangement joins TRBV7-9 to TRBJ2-7; the match to TRBD2 covers 12 bases. The CDR3 sequence is 16 residues long. Germline loops: CDR1 SEHNR, CDR2 FQNEAQ (reference sequence). V gave up 2 bases and J gave up 0 bases; unmatched junction bases: 2. The CDR3: CASSLSLAGGSYEQYF. CDR3 bases: TGTGCCAGCAGCTTATCACTAGCGGGAGGCTCCTACGAGCAGTACTTC.

The chain joins TRBV7-2 to TRBJ2-5; tentatively, D is TRBD2 (5 bases). CDR1 and CDR2 from the germline V gene are SGHTA and FQGNSA. The V end lost 1 base, the J end lost 2 bases, and 14 bases lay between the germline ends. The CDR3 consists of 16 residues. The CDR3 region has the DNA TGTGCCAGCAGCTTAGTATGGAGCGGAGAACAAGAGACCCAGTACTTC. Its protein product is CASSLVWSGEQETQYF.

On this clone: At one end, the junction sequence differs from germline, possibly due to a read error. The chain joins TRBV7-9 to TRBJ1-4; D is unclear. In germline, CDR1 is SEHNR, CDR2 FQNEAQ (reference sequence). This CDR3 comprises 14 residues. CDR3 coding DNA: TGTGCCAGCGCTCAAACAGTGATTAATGAAAAATTGTTTTTT. Amino acid sequence: CASAQTVINEKLFF.

The CDR3 sequence: CAWSTIDYNQPQHF. In DNA, the CDR3 is TGTGCCTGGAGTACGATAGACTATAATCAGCCCCAGCATTTT. V and J are TRBV30 and TRBJ1-5; the D is unclear. Germline V lookup: CDR1 GTSNPN, CDR2 SVGIG (reference sequence). The CDR3 spans 14 residues. V was trimmed by 2 bases and J by 4 bases, leaving 12 bases between them.

V and J are TRBV9 and TRBJ2-7; D gene unclear. Trimming removed 4 bases at V and 4 bases at J, with 15 bases between. The CDR3 covers 14 residues. The V gene's germline CDR1 is SGDLS and CDR2 YYNGEE. As DNA, the CDR3 is TGTGCCAGCAGCCCCTGGGCCAGCCCTTACGAGCAGTACTTC. As protein: CASSPWASPYEQYF.

The chain joins TRBV5-6 to TRBJ1-6; D gene ambiguous. The V end lost 1 base, the J end lost 4 bases, and 6 bases lay between the germline ends. Germline V gene data show CDR1 as SGHDT and CDR2 as YYEEEE. The CDR3 loop spans 14 amino acids. The CDR3 region is CASSLPSYNSPLHF. CDR3 sequence (DNA): TGTGCCAGCAGCTTGCCGAGTTATAATTCACCCCTCCACTTT.

The J gene is TRBJ2-5, the V gene TRBV6-6, with D possibly matching TRBD2 (5 bases). The CDR3 runs 16 residues. CDR1 MNHNY and CDR2 SVGAGI come from the germline V gene (reference sequence). The V end lost 7 bases, the J end lost 7 bases, and 25 bases lay between the germline ends. CDR3 amino acids: CASTPQRLSYFGTQYF. The CDR3 DNA sequence: TGTGCCAGCACCCCGCAGCGGCTTTCCTATTTTGGGACCCAGTACTTC.